This T cell receptor (beta chain) originates from a study of blood T cell repertoires in COVID-19. Study-level background: Both acute and convalescent COVID-19 samples were obtained from the United States, Italy and Spain. T cells, B-cell-depleted T cells, or PBMCs provided the cDNA or gDNA that served as material.

Trimming cost V 5 bases and J 2 bases, with 10 bases left between them. Germline V gene lookup returns CDR1 LNHDA and CDR2 SQIVND (reference sequence). The CDR3 runs to 14 residues. In the original processing: Nucleated cell counts were estimated from reference gene primer amplification. Assay used: immunoSEQ multiplex PCR; TCRdb lists only in-frame clones, some missing. V, J and clone size derive from that table, while D and trimming were established from the DNA sequence. The sample lists about 39,000 clones; approximately 85% were seen once. Sequencing was performed on peripheral blood. The origin of this receptor is a human donor in a cohort sampled during active COVID-19. The gene calls are TRBV19 and TRBJ1-5; D uncertain. As DNA, the CDR3 is TGTGCCAGTAGTGGAGAGGAAGGCAATCAGCCCCAGCATTTT. Its translation is CASSGEEGNQPQHF.